This T cell receptor (beta chain) comes out of a study of T cells in Graves' hyperthyroidism and ophthalmopathy. Amplification of TCR beta CDR3 regions used RNA as the template. The TCR CDR3 first-round RT-PCR relied on the HTBI primer set. TCRdb independently ran MiXCR on the multiplex PCR reads; one entry per CDR3 protein. The data contain about 360,000 distinct CDR3 sequences, approximately 14% of them singletons. Germline values: CDR1 SNHLY, CDR2 FYNNEI. Trimming took 7 bases from V and 2 from J, leaving 24 bases between them. The CDR3 is 17 residues long. This clonotype occurred many times. The antigen is unknown. A patient was excluded if there was uncontrolled infection, other autoimmune disease, pregnancy or lactation. Predating any ophthalmopathy symptoms, the blood sample was taken at first hyperthyroidism diagnosis. Study outcomes and limitations: Appearing also in blood were most of the thyroid clonotypes expanded above 0.001.

The material sequenced was blood. The source of this sequence is a young woman with Graves' hyperthyroidism that later progressed to Graves' ophthalmopathy. The chain links TRBV2 to TRBJ2-7, with a possible D match to TRBD2 (6 bases). CDR3 residues: CASIPVLLLATAYEQYF. CDR3 DNA: TGTGCCAGCATACCAGTCCTTTTGCTAGCGACCGCCTACGAGCAGTACTTC.